The 31 T cell receptor beta chains below come from one sample, sequenced in a study of shared clonotypes between healthy human individuals. The assay was immunoSEQ multiplex PCR, and TCRdb's table has in-frame clones only and misses some. The sample has millions of clones; roughly 93% are singletons. The sample was naive CD4+ T cells from PBMCs. Subset meaning: CD45RA+ positively selected. These receptor sequences come from a man between 18 and 29 years old in good health. Some clones in this sample may be carry-over from other donors' samples.

This clone has only one observation. This rearrangement joins TRBV5-1 to TRBJ2-7, with 11 positions matching TRBD2. Trimming removed 4 bases from V and 3 bases from J; junction bases left unmatched: 9. From germline, CDR1 is SGHRS and CDR2 YFSETQ. The CDR3 consists of 16 residues. The CDR3 is CASSPQLAGVFYEQYF. CDR3 nucleotide sequence: TGCGCCAGCAGCCCCCAACTAGCGGGAGTATTCTACGAGCAGTACTTC.

This chain joins TRBV7-9 and TRBJ2-7; 10 bases are a match to TRBD1. The V and J ends lost 3 bases and 5 bases, in that order; junction bases with no gene match: 4. CDR1 is SEHNR and CDR2 is FQNEAQ in the germline V gene (reference sequence). There are 14 residues in the CDR3. The DNA of the CDR3 is TGTGCCAGCAGCTTCCGACAGGGGGCGGACGAGCAGTACTTC. It codes for CASSFRQGADEQYF. The full variable domain, rest sourced from reference TRBV7-9 and TRBJ2-7, is DTGVSQNPRHKITKRGQNVTFRCDPISEHNRLYWYRQTLGQGPEFLTYFQNEAQLEKSRLLSDRFSAERPKGSFSTLEIQRTEQGDSAMYLCASSFRQGADEQYFGPGTRLTVT.

Points on this clone: Distinct nucleotide sequences in the sample also encode this CDR3. The chain links TRBV28 to TRBJ2-1; TRBD2 agrees at 8 bases. The length of the CDR3 is 15 residues. In germline, CDR1 is MDHEN, CDR2 SYDVKM. The V segment lost 5 bases and the J segment 0 bases; nucleotides outside the gene matches: 3. CDR3 bases: TGTGCCAGCAGTCGGAGCGGGAGCTCCTACAATGAGCAGTTCTTC. Protein: CASSRSGSSYNEQFF.

The rearrangement uses TRBV18 and TRBJ2-3, with TRBD1 identical over 8 bases. V lost 5 bases, J lost 3 bases, and 7 bases stayed unmatched. From germline, CDR1 is KGHSH and CDR2 LQKENI. CDR3 length equals 15 residues. In DNA form, the CDR3 reads TGTGCCAGCTCAGCCGGGACAGGTGATACAGATACGCAGTATTTT. It is translated as CASSAGTGDTDTQYF.

The chain has TRBV9 and TRBJ2-3; 7 bases agree with TRBD1. The CDR3 length is 17 residues. V lost 0 bases, J lost 4 bases, and 11 bases stayed unmatched. CDR1 and CDR2 (germline): SGDLS, YYNGEE. The CDR3: CASSVAHTGVGADTQYF. The CDR3 coding sequence is TGTGCCAGCAGCGTAGCTCATACAGGGGTCGGAGCAGATACGCAGTATTTT.

A remark on this clone: Other DNA sequences within the sample encode an identical CDR3. The chain employs TRBV19 and TRBJ2-1; possibly TRBD2 for D (5 bases). The ends were cut back, 5 bases at V and 3 bases at J, with 8 bases in the middle. Germline values: CDR1 LNHDA, CDR2 SQIVND (reference sequence). The CDR3 is made up of 13 amino acids. CDR3 loop: CASSAGNYNEQFF. CDR3 coding DNA: TGTGCCAGTAGTGCCGGGAACTACAATGAGCAGTTCTTC.

This rearrangement joins TRBV30 to TRBJ1-2; TRBD1 aligns across 8 bases. J gave up 4 bases and V 0 bases, and 7 bases lay outside the gene matches. The CDR3 runs 15 residues. Germline-derived CDR1 and CDR2 are GTSNPN and SVGIG (reference sequence). CDR3 loop: CAWSVPRGPGYGYTF. In DNA, the CDR3 is TGTGCCTGGAGTGTACCCAGGGGGCCGGGCTATGGCTACACCTTC.

This chain connects TRBV29-1 to TRBJ2-5; tentatively, D is TRBD1 or TRBD2 (5 bases each). The end of the DNA aligns better with TRBJ2-7, so the J call may be wrong. The CDR3 sequence is 11 residues long. Germline V gene data show CDR1 as SQVTM and CDR2 as ANQGSEA. The CDR3 loop is CSAGDRGEQYF. The CDR3 DNA follows: TGCAGCGCCGGGGACCGGGGCGAGCAGTACTTC.

Concerning this clone itself: The same CDR3 is also encoded by other DNA sequences in this sample. The V call is TRBV5-1, the J call TRBJ2-5; the D is unclear. Looked up from germline, CDR1 is SGHRS and CDR2 is YFSETQ. This CDR3 has 14 amino acids. The V and J ends lost 0 bases and 2 bases respectively, with 8 bases between them. CDR3 bases: TGCGCCAGCAGCTTGGTCGGTAGTCAAGAGACCCAGTACTTC. Its protein product is CASSLVGSQETQYF. Full variable domain (rest looked up from reference TRBV5-1 and TRBJ2-5): KAGVTQTPRYLIKTRGQQVTLSCSPISGHRSVSWYQQTPGQGLQFLFEYFSETQRNKGNFPGRFSGRQFSNSRSEMNVSTLELGDSALYLCASSLVGSQETQYFGPGTRLLVL.

The V call is TRBV7-7, the J call TRBJ1-4; D might be TRBD1 (6 bases). CDR1 is SSHAT, CDR2 FNYEAQ, per germline (reference sequence). The CDR3 extends over 18 amino acids. With 7 bases removed from V and 3 bases from J, the gap between germline ends came to 24 bases. CDR3 residues: CASTQGIRDRSSNEKLFF. The CDR3 nucleotides are TGTGCCAGCACCCAAGGGATTCGAGACAGGTCATCTAATGAAAAACTGTTTTTT.

The CDR3 region has the DNA TGTGCCAGCAGCCCTAGACGGGAAGGGGATACGCAGTATTTT. It is translated as CASSPRREGDTQYF. The chain combines TRBV6-4 with TRBJ2-3; D might be TRBD2 (5 bases). V was trimmed by 6 bases and J by 6 bases, leaving 16 bases between them. Germline CDR1 is MRHNA and CDR2 is SNTAGT. This CDR3 spans 14 amino acids.

The V and J genes are TRBV18 and TRBJ2-2, with D possibly being TRBD1 or TRBD2 (5 bases each). The CDR3 contains 16 residues. V was trimmed by 3 bases and J by 3 bases, leaving 14 bases between them. Looked up from germline, CDR1 is KGHSH and CDR2 is LQKENI. CDR3 in DNA: TGTGCCAGCTCACCTCTTTCGGGGCGGGACACCGGGGAGCTGTTTTTT. Its translation is CASSPLSGRDTGELFF.

Turning to this clone: The sample has other DNA sequences that encode this CDR3 too. The CDR3 DNA is TGCGCCAGCAGCTTAACAGGTCTCCAAGAGACCCAGTACTTC. As protein: CASSLTGLQETQYF. V usage is TRBV5-1 and J usage is TRBJ2-5; TRBD1 is a possible D gene (5 bases). The CDR3 totals 14 residues. Trimming removed 2 bases from V and 1 base from J, with 9 bases in between. The germline CDR1 and CDR2 sequences are SGHRS and YFSETQ. Using reference TRBV5-1 and TRBJ2-5 for the parts outside the CDR3, the full variable domain is KAGVTQTPRYLIKTRGQQVTLSCSPISGHRSVSWYQQTPGQGLQFLFEYFSETQRNKGNFPGRFSGRQFSNSRSEMNVSTLELGDSALYLCASSLTGLQETQYFGPGTRLLVL.

As for this clone: Other DNA variants within this sample encode the same CDR3. This chain uses TRBV7-2 with TRBJ2-3, with D possibly matching TRBD2 (6 bases). The CDR3 consists of 12 residues. V lost 5 bases, J lost 8 bases, and 11 bases lay in between. Germline V gene sequence: CDR1 SGHTA, CDR2 FQGNSA. The chain's CDR3 is CASSPRRGTQYF. CDR3 bases: TGTGCCAGCAGCCCCCGGCGGGGTACGCAGTATTTT. The complete variable domain, with remaining parts taken from reference TRBV7-2 and TRBJ2-3, reads GAGVSQSPSNKVTEKGKDVELRCDPISGHTALYWYRQSLGQGLEFLIYFQGNSAPDKSGLPSDRFSAERTGGSVSTLTIQRTQQEDSAVYLCASSPRRGTQYFGPGTRLTVL.

The chain is built from TRBV28 and TRBJ1-1; D ambiguous. This CDR3 is built from 13 residues. The ends were cut back, 2 bases at V and 7 bases at J, with 11 bases in the middle. Germline CDR1 reads MDHEN; CDR2 reads SYDVKM. CDR3 loop: CASSLVGGFEAFF. For the CDR3, the DNA is TGTGCCAGCAGTTTAGTCGGCGGGTTTGAAGCTTTCTTT. Full variable domain (missing parts from reference TRBV28 and TRBJ1-1): DVKVTQSSRYLVKRTGEKVFLECVQDMDHENMFWYRQDPGLGLRLIYFSYDVKMKEKGDIPEGYSVSREKKERFSLILESASTNQTSMYLCASSLVGGFEAFFGQGTRLTVV.

The chain employs TRBV11-2 and TRBJ1-2, with D possibly TRBD1 on 6 matching bases. This CDR3 contains 16 residues. V gave up 1 base and J gave up 5 bases, with 17 bases separating them. CDR1 is SGHAT, CDR2 FQNNGV, per germline. The CDR3: CASSLASQGRMYGYTF. The CDR3 DNA sequence: TGTGCCAGCAGCTTAGCTTCACAGGGACGGATGTATGGCTACACCTTC.

This clone was picked up one time. The rearrangement links TRBV9 to TRBJ2-3; 10 nucleotides agree with TRBD2. The CDR3 consists of 16 residues. V lost 3 bases and J lost 2; bases outside the gene matches: 6. In germline, CDR1 is SGDLS, CDR2 YYNGEE. The CDR3 nucleotides are TGTGCCAGCAGCGCCGAACTAGCGGGGATCACAGATACGCAGTATTTT. This codes for CASSAELAGITDTQYF.

The chain links TRBV9 to TRBJ2-2; no clear D. In germline, CDR1 is SGDLS, CDR2 YYNGEE. V was trimmed by 0 bases and J by 1 base, leaving 7 bases between them. The CDR3 loop spans 15 amino acids. The DNA of the CDR3 is TGTGCCAGCAGCGTAGCGAGCTTGAACACCGGGGAGCTGTTTTTT. It yields the protein CASSVASLNTGELFF.

The J gene is TRBJ1-2, the V gene TRBV29-1; possible D gene TRBD1, 6 bases. The germline V and J ends were trimmed by 4 bases and 12 bases, with 15 bases remaining between them. This CDR3 spans 11 amino acids. Germline-derived CDR1 and CDR2 are SQVTM and ANQGSEA. The CDR3 loop is CSVGTVEWNTF. CDR3 bases: TGCAGCGTTGGGACAGTCGAATGGAACACCTTC.

This chain joins TRBV5-1 and TRBJ2-6, with unresolved D. The CDR3 runs 14 residues. CDR1 and CDR2 (germline): SGHRS, YFSETQ. The V and J ends lost 7 bases and 4 bases respectively, with 12 bases between them. CDR3 region: CASADVLGANVLTF. In nucleotides, the CDR3 is TGCGCCAGCGCCGACGTCTTGGGGGCCAACGTCCTGACTTTC.

In its sample, this clone was seen once. This rearrangement joins TRBV19 to TRBJ1-2, with 9 positions matching TRBD1. V dropped 5 bases and J dropped 8; count of bases not matched to a gene: 12. Germline values: CDR1 LNHDA, CDR2 SQIVND (reference sequence). This CDR3 is built from 15 residues. The CDR3 nucleotides read TGTGCCAGTAGTCCCCCCCCACAGGGGGCACACGGCTACACCTTC. The encoded protein is CASSPPPQGAHGYTF.

V is TRBV28 and J is TRBJ1-2; D not resolved. This CDR3 is 17 amino acids long. CDR1 and CDR2 (germline): MDHEN, SYDVKM. Deletions cut 6 bases from V and 4 bases from J, with 24 bases between. CDR3 in amino acids: CASSRNWAGRTGYGYTF. In DNA form, the CDR3 reads TGTGCCAGCAGCCGAAACTGGGCGGGCAGGACCGGCTATGGCTACACCTTC.

The V gene is TRBV19, the J gene TRBJ2-3; the match to TRBD2 covers 8 bases. Germline CDR1 reads LNHDA; CDR2 reads SQIVND (reference sequence). The CDR3 loop spans 16 amino acids. V lost 4 bases and J lost 0; bases outside the gene matches: 6. CDR3 loop: CASSRLAGTSTDTQYF. The CDR3 coding sequence is TGTGCCAGTAGTAGGTTAGCGGGAACGAGCACAGATACGCAGTATTTT.

This clone was picked up one time. The gene calls are TRBV11-2 and TRBJ2-7, with D perhaps TRBD2 (6 bases). Between the trimmed V and J ends, which lost 4 bases and 4 bases, there was a span of 29 bases. Per germline, CDR1 SGHAT and CDR2 FQNNGV. The length of the CDR3 is 19 residues. The CDR3 region has the DNA TGTGCCAGCAGCTCCCTTAGCTCACAACGGAGGGGCTTGCCTTACGAGCAGTACTTC. Protein sequence: CASSSLSSQRRGLPYEQYF.

This sequence joins TRBV5-1 and TRBJ1-1; D remains unclear. This CDR3 region has 14 residues. Trimming left V 0 bases short and J 1 base short, with 7 bases between. Per the germline V gene, CDR1 is SGHRS and CDR2 is YFSETQ. CDR3 loop: CASSLEQENTEAFF. CDR3 coding DNA: TGCGCCAGCAGCTTGGAGCAGGAGAACACTGAAGCTTTCTTT. The full variable domain, completed using reference TRBV5-1 and TRBJ1-1, is KAGVTQTPRYLIKTRGQQVTLSCSPISGHRSVSWYQQTPGQGLQFLFEYFSETQRNKGNFPGRFSGRQFSNSRSEMNVSTLELGDSALYLCASSLEQENTEAFFGQGTRLTVV.

This chain joins TRBV1 and TRBJ1-4; the listed D gene, TRBD1, was not tested against the DNA. TRBV1 has pseudogene status. The CDR3 runs 19 residues. In DNA form, the CDR3 reads TGCACCAGCAGCCCAATCAAAGGACAGGGATGTGGGCAAAATGAAAAACTGTTTTTT. It translates to CTSSPIKGQGCGQNEKLFF.

CDR3 region: CASSPRLAGHTDTQYF. DNA of the CDR3: TGTGCCAGCAGCCCCCGACTAGCGGGGCACACAGATACGCAGTATTTT. This chain joins TRBV7-9 and TRBJ2-3, with 11 bases lining up with TRBD2. Unmatched junction bases numbered 6, after V lost 5 bases and J lost 2 bases. Germline V gene lookup returns CDR1 SEHNR and CDR2 FQNEAQ (reference sequence). The CDR3 is 16 residues long. The variable domain in full, completed from reference TRBV7-9 and TRBJ2-3, reads DTGVSQNPRHKITKRGQNVTFRCDPISEHNRLYWYRQTLGQGPEFLTYFQNEAQLEKSRLLSDRFSAERPKGSFSTLEIQRTEQGDSAMYLCASSPRLAGHTDTQYFGPGTRLTVL.

The chain combines TRBV7-9 with TRBJ1-4; a weak D match, TRBD1 (5 bases). CDR1 is SEHNR, CDR2 FQNEAQ, per germline (reference sequence). The CDR3 runs 15 residues. The ends were cut back, 2 bases at V and 5 bases at J, with 12 bases in the middle. The CDR3 spells CASSLSGGWNEKLFF. The CDR3 nucleotides read TGTGCCAGCAGCTTATCGGGGGGGTGGAATGAAAAACTGTTTTTT.

The chain is built from TRBV15 and TRBJ1-1; D is perhaps TRBD1 (5 bases). Trimming stripped 0 bases from V and 4 bases from J, with 12 bases between. The CDR3 is 15 amino acids. From germline, CDR1 is LNHNV and CDR2 YYDKDF (reference sequence). The CDR3 spells CATSRDWTTSTEAFF. The CDR3 nucleotides are TGTGCCACCAGCAGAGATTGGACAACCAGCACTGAAGCTTTCTTT.

CDR3 loop: CASSLESGDNQPQHF. The CDR3, as DNA: TGTGCCAGCAGCTTAGAATCGGGGGACAATCAGCCCCAGCATTTT. The chain couples TRBV7-9 to TRBJ1-5; D is perhaps TRBD1 (5 bases). Germline lookup yields CDR1 SEHNR and CDR2 FQNEAQ (reference sequence). The V and J ends lost 1 base and 3 bases respectively, with 10 bases between them. The CDR3 is made up of 15 amino acids.

V and J are TRBV18 and TRBJ1-4; tentatively, D is TRBD1 (5 bases). CDR1 KGHSH and CDR2 LQKENI come from the germline V gene. V was shortened by 0 bases and J by 8 bases, with 16 bases between the two germline ends. The CDR3 has 16 amino acids. The CDR3 region is CASSPPGRGEKEKLFF. The CDR3 region has the DNA TGTGCCAGCTCACCACCGGGAAGGGGTGAAAAGGAAAAACTGTTTTTT.